This T cell receptor beta chain stems from a study of blood T cell repertoires in COVID-19. Study details: Material from acute and convalescent COVID-19 was sourced from the United States, Italy and Spain.

Method: immunoSEQ multiplex PCR; TCRdb's copy keeps in-frame clones and lacks some. The data contain a few hundred thousand clones, less than 90% of them seen just once; the ten biggest clones take up roughly 1%. This clone was counted once. Sequencing was carried out using PBMCs or T cells enriched from blood (not recorded which). This clonotype originated in a woman under 40 who had recovered from COVID-19.

The DNA of the CDR3 is TGTGCCAGCAGCCAAGATACGGAGGTCCAGTACTTC. It translates to CASSQDTEVQYF. V and J are TRBV3-1 (or the pseudogene TRBV3-2) and TRBJ2-5; tentative D call: TRBD2 (5 bases). Germline CDR1 LGHDT, CDR2 YNNKEL (reference sequence). The CDR3 sequence is 12 residues long. Between the trimmed V and J ends, which lost 0 bases and 10 bases, there was a span of 9 bases.